This passage covers 9 T cell receptor beta chains from one sample sequenced in a study of identical twins. TCRdb fed the 5' RACE reads into MiXCR, producing one record per CDR3 protein. Of 500,000 or so distinct CDR3 sequences detected, around 15% appear once; the ten largest clones hold approximately 0.98%. Separately, the same data were catalogued under a study of yellow fever vaccine responses in identical twins.

Sequencing was done on a sample of CD4+ T cells sorted from blood. These receptors came from a woman between 18 and 29 years old in good health.

V usage is TRBV28 and J usage is TRBJ2-7; no definite D call. V was clipped by 5 bases and J by 1 base, with 12 bases between them. The CDR3 consists of 14 residues. From germline, CDR1 is MDHEN and CDR2 SYDVKM. CDR3: CASSGPPRSYEQYF. Written as DNA, the CDR3 is TGTGCCAGCAGTGGTCCGCCACGATCCTACGAGCAGTACTTC.

This clonotype turned up a few times. V and J are TRBV4-1 and TRBJ2-1, with 11 positions matching TRBD2. Germline CDR1 reads MGHRA; CDR2 reads YSYEKL. The CDR3 consists of 14 residues. Unmatched junction bases numbered 5, after V lost 4 bases and J lost 9 bases. CDR3 protein: CASSRAGTSGEQFF. The CDR3 nucleotides read TGCGCCAGCAGCCGTGCCGGGACTAGCGGTGAGCAGTTCTTC.

This clonotype was found a few times. The gene calls are TRBV6-2 or TRBV6-3 and TRBJ2-7; D is unresolved. This CDR3 has 12 amino acids. Germline V gene lookup returns CDR1 MNHEY and CDR2 SVGEGT. V was cut by 7 bases and J by 0 bases, with 7 bases left in between. CDR3 amino acids: CASTLNSYEQYF. Written as DNA, the CDR3 is TGTGCCAGCACTTTGAACTCCTACGAGCAGTACTTC.

Only a few counts were recorded for this clonotype. This rearrangement joins TRBV7-8 to TRBJ2-1; D possibly matches TRBD1 or TRBD2 (5 bases each). The CDR3 loop spans 13 amino acids. V lost 4 bases and J 10 bases, leaving 14 bases between the germline ends. The germline gives CDR1 SGHVS, CDR2 FQNEAQ. This CDR3 reads CASSYGAGTEQFF. In DNA, the CDR3 is TGTGCCAGCAGCTACGGAGCCGGGACCGAGCAGTTCTTC.

This clonotype was observed at least ten times. The chain employs TRBV12-3 or TRBV12-4 and TRBJ2-3; 9 bases align to TRBD1. With V trimmed by 3 bases and J by 7 bases, 5 bases remained unmatched. The CDR3 consists of 14 residues. The CDR3 here is CASSFGQGPNTQYF. CDR3 sequence (DNA): TGTGCCAGCAGTTTCGGACAGGGGCCAAATACGCAGTATTTT.

This clonotype was seen repeatedly, ten times or more. The chain carries TRBV12-3 or TRBV12-4 and TRBJ1-1, with no clear D. Trimming took off 6 bases at V and 4 bases at J, with 21 bases between the two ends. The CDR3 runs 16 residues. The CDR3 DNA reads TGTGCCAGCAGCCCCGAGGGCGGAGTGTCGAGCACTGAAGCTTTCTTT. Translated, it gives CASSPEGGVSSTEAFF.

This clonotype was detected a few times. The chain couples TRBV12-3 or TRBV12-4 to TRBJ1-5; D is possibly TRBD1 (5 bases). The CDR3 totals 15 residues. V lost 5 bases and J lost 4, with 15 bases in between. The CDR3 DNA reads as TGTGCCAGCAGTCCTCACGGGGGTCGGAATCAGCCCCAGCATTTT. This sequence encodes CASSPHGGRNQPQHF.

The count of this clonotype is one. The CDR3 nucleotides read TGTGCCAGCAGCTTAGGGACAGGGGTGACCTACGAGCAGTACTTC. It codes for CASSLGTGVTYEQYF. This sequence joins TRBV7-9 and TRBJ2-7, with 9 bases lining up with TRBD1. J lost 2 bases, V lost 1 base, and 3 bases had no gene match. The CDR3 runs 15 residues. The germline CDR1 and CDR2 sequences are SEHNR and FQNEAQ (reference sequence). The full variable domain, completed using reference TRBV7-9 and TRBJ2-7, is DTGVSQNPRHKITKRGQNVTFRCDPISEHNRLYWYRQTLGQGPEFLTYFQNEAQLEKSRLLSDRFSAERPKGSFSTLEIQRTEQGDSAMYLCASSLGTGVTYEQYFGPGTRLTVT.

This clonotype was counted ten times or more. The chain has TRBV7-2 and TRBJ2-1; D possibly corresponds to TRBD2 (5 bases). Germline values: CDR1 SGHTA, CDR2 FQGNSA. CDR3 length: 14 amino acids. The V end lost 2 bases, the J end lost 10 bases, and 15 bases lay between the germline ends. The CDR3 DNA is TGTGCCAGCAGCTTATTCTGGCGAGCGGCCGAGCAGTTCTTC. It specifies CASSLFWRAAEQFF.